A selection of T cell receptor beta chains follows, all from one sample in a study of OX40 agonist ivuxolimab in advanced cancers. The data were produced by immunoSEQ multiplex PCR, yet TCRdb's version contains in-frame clones alone and is incomplete. The sample yields roughly 76,000 clones, approximately 90% seen once. The specimen comprised CD4+ or CD8+ T cells sorted from blood, sampled in a trial of the OX40 agonist ivuxolimab. The receptors derive from an adult with an advanced solid tumor such as melanoma, head and neck, liver or kidney cancer. The CDR3 runs from the conserved cysteine through the conserved F or W. The D gene is left open where the match is weak. Size is omitted from some rows. Given values are once, few, many or a class for expanded clones.

-	TRBJ1-2	-	TRBV12-1	CASSFDRAYGYTF	TGTGCCAGCAGCTTTGACAGGGCGTATGGCTACACCTTC
-	TRBJ2-7	-	TRBV7-9	CASSLNSRGPDAEQYF	TGTGCCAGCAGCTTAAACAGCCGGGGCCCGGACGCCGAGCAGTACTTC
-	TRBJ2-3	-	TRBV4-3	CASSQDRAPDTQYF	TGCGCCAGCAGCCAAGACAGGGCCCCAGATACGCAGTATTTT
-	TRBJ1-1	TRBD1	TRBV9	CASSVALSGGGTEAFF	TGTGCCAGCAGCGTAGCCCTATCAGGGGGGGGGACTGAAGCTTTCTTT
-	TRBJ1-2	TRBD1	TRBV27	CASSVTGTVYGYTF	TGTGCCAGCAGTGTCACCGGGACAGTATATGGCTACACCTTC
few	TRBJ2-1	-	TRBV6-4	CASSAGQGTSEQFF	TGTGCCAGCAGTGCCGGGCAGGGTACATCCGAGCAGTTCTTC
-	TRBJ2-7	TRBD1	TRBV5-6	CASSSRWDRGLYEQYF	TGTGCCAGCAGCTCCCGCTGGGACAGGGGGTTGTACGAGCAGTACTTC
-	TRBJ2-7	-	TRBV7-9	CASSSFQQGSHEQYF	TGTGCCAGCAGCTCCTTTCAACAGGGTTCCCACGAGCAGTACTTC
medium-sized	TRBJ1-1	TRBD1	TRBV7-9	CASSSSGTGITEAFF	TGTGCCAGCAGCTCTTCCGGGACAGGAATCACTGAAGCTTTCTTT
few	TRBJ1-1	-	TRBV19	CASSIGPWGYAKNTEAFF	TGTGCCAGTAGTATAGGGCCATGGGGTTATGCTAAGAACACTGAAGCTTTCTTT
-	TRBJ1-3	-	TRBV30	CAWSPVGGGGNTIYF	TGTGCCTGGAGTCCGGTTGGGGGCGGGGGAAACACCATATATTTT
-	TRBJ1-4	-	TRBV11-2	CASSLGRDKLFF	TGTGCCAGCAGCTTAGGCCGGGACAAACTGTTTTTT
once	TRBJ2-2	-	TRBV9	CASSVGGSGELFF	TGTGCCAGCAGCGTAGGGGGGTCCGGGGAGCTGTTTTTT
-	TRBJ2-7	TRBD1	TRBV7-9	CASSLLSRGNYEQYF	TGTGCCAGCAGCTTATTGAGCAGGGGGAACTACGAGCAGTACTTC
-	TRBJ1-2	-	TRBV11-2	CASSLGHPRAGVYGYTF	TGTGCCAGCAGCTTAGGACACCCCAGAGCAGGGGTCTATGGCTACACCTTC
-	TRBJ2-5	TRBD2	TRBV27	CASSFFGGAETQYF	TGTGCCAGCAGTTTCTTCGGGGGGGCGGAGACCCAGTACTTC
-	TRBJ2-5	-	TRBV19	CASSIESSETQYF	TGTGCCAGTAGTATAGAGTCTTCGGAGACCCAGTACTTC
-	TRBJ1-1	-	TRBV5-6	CASSFPSGTEAFF	TGTGCCAGCAGCTTTCCATCGGGCACTGAAGCTTTCTTT
-	TRBJ2-7	-	TRBV5-1	CASSLRTYSSYEQYF	TGCGCCAGCAGCTTGCGCACGTACAGCTCCTACGAGCAGTACTTC
-	TRBJ2-1	-	TRBV19	CASRTEPTAHPYNEQFF	TGTGCCAGTAGAACCGAGCCCACAGCCCATCCCTACAATGAGCAGTTCTTC
once	TRBJ2-3	TRBD1	TRBV7-9	CASSLPKGASTDTQYF	TGTGCCAGCAGCTTACCGAAGGGGGCCAGCACAGATACGCAGTATTTT
-	TRBJ2-5	-	TRBV7-2	CASSLALPEGAVVGERIGTQYF	TGTGCCAGCAGCTTAGCCCTACCGGAGGGGGCGGTGGTGGGGGAAAGAATTGGGACCCAGTACTTC
-	TRBJ1-5	-	TRBV7-8	CASSLGLWAGHVSSNQPQHF	TGTGCCAGCAGCTTAGGGCTTTGGGCAGGGCATGTGAGTAGCAATCAGCCCCAGCATTTT
-	TRBJ2-1	TRBD1	TRBV27	CASSSPGQGADEQFF	TGTGCCAGCAGTTCGCCGGGACAGGGGGCCGATGAGCAGTTCTTC
-	TRBJ1-2	TRBD1	TRBV12-5	CASGLWWTEGQNYGYTF	TGTGCTAGTGGTTTGTGGTGGACCGAGGGACAGAACTATGGCTACACCTTC
-	TRBJ1-2	-	TRBV2	CASSEALGGNGYTF	TGTGCCAGCAGTGAAGCGCTGGGGGGCAATGGCTACACCTTC
-	TRBJ2-7	-	TRBV9	CASSVDSAYEQYF	TGTGCCAGCAGCGTAGATTCAGCCTACGAGCAGTACTTC
once	TRBJ2-2	-	TRBV7-6	CASSWGLGHGELFF	TGTGCCAGCAGCTGGGGACTGGGGCACGGGGAGCTGTTTTTT
-	TRBJ1-2	TRBD1	TRBV4-1	CASSQPTGHYGYTF	TGCGCCAGCAGCCAACCGACAGGGCACTATGGCTACACCTTC
-	TRBJ1-4	-	TRBV4-2	CASSPLGGAREEKLFF	TGTGCCAGCAGCCCCCTTGGGGGGGCGCGAGAAGAAAAACTGTTTTTT
-	TRBJ2-4	TRBD2	TRBV29-1	CSGEGGGPPHIQYF	TGCAGCGGAGAGGGCGGGGGGCCCCCACACATTCAGTACTTC
-	TRBJ2-1	-	TRBV2	CASSGVGTNNEQFF	TGTGCCAGCAGCGGGGTCGGGACCAACAATGAGCAGTTCTTC
once	TRBJ2-5	-	TRBV2	CASSEGLNQETQYF	TGTGCCAGCAGTGAAGGACTAAACCAAGAGACCCAGTACTTC
once	TRBJ2-3	TRBD2	TRBV7-3	CASTVSGGPADTQYF	TGTGCCAGCACCGTTTCGGGGGGGCCGGCTGATACGCAGTATTTT
-	TRBJ1-1	-	TRBV6-5	CASSPSGAQAFF	TGTGCCAGCAGCCCTTCAGGGGCCCAAGCTTTCTTT
-	TRBJ1-5	-	TRBV13	CASSLAEVGGWPQHF	TGTGCCAGCAGCTTAGCGGAAGTCGGTGGCTGGCCCCAGCATTTT
-	TRBJ1-1	TRBD1	TRBV19	CASSQGQGNTEAFF	TGTGCCAGTAGTCAGGGACAGGGGAACACTGAAGCTTTCTTT
once	TRBJ1-5	TRBD1	TRBV7-9	CASSRTGDGNQPQHF	TGTGCCAGCAGCCGTACAGGGGATGGCAATCAGCCCCAGCATTTT
-	TRBJ2-1	TRBD1	TRBV10-2	CASFGTGGRSSYNEQFF	TGCGCCAGTTTTGGGACAGGTGGCAGGAGCTCCTACAATGAGCAGTTCTTC
-	TRBJ1-1	-	TRBV7-6	CASSPGKNTEAFF	TGTGCCAGCAGCCCGGGGAAGAACACTGAAGCTTTCTTT
-	TRBJ2-5	-	TRBV4-1	CASSQDKGHGETQYF	TGCGCCAGCAGCCAAGACAAAGGACATGGAGAGACCCAGTACTTC
-	TRBJ2-7	TRBD1	TRBV6-6	CASSYSPLTGSYEQYF	TGTGCCAGCAGTTACTCCCCCCTGACAGGGTCCTACGAGCAGTACTTC
-	TRBJ1-4	-	TRBV5-6	CASSLNGAAPEKLFF	TGTGCCAGCAGCTTGAATGGGGCAGCCCCTGAAAAACTGTTTTTT
-	TRBJ2-1	-	TRBV27	CASSFADNEQFF	TGTGCCAGCAGTTTTGCAGACAATGAGCAGTTCTTC
-	TRBJ2-3	-	TRBV7-9	CASSPQSVSPDGDTQYF	TGTGCCAGCAGCCCCCAGTCTGTAAGCCCTGATGGTGATACGCAGTATTTT
once	TRBJ2-7	-	TRBV21-1	CASSNVRYEQYF	TGTGCCAGCAGCAACGTGCGCTACGAGCAGTACTTC
-	TRBJ2-3	-	TRBV4-1	CASSQEEVARKQYF	TGCGCCAGCAGCCAAGAAGAGGTGGCCAGGAAGCAGTATTTT
-	TRBJ2-1	TRBD2	TRBV7-8	CASSLAPAGGPSNEQFF	TGTGCCAGCAGCTTAGCACCCGCGGGGGGGCCCTCGAATGAGCAGTTCTTC
-	TRBJ2-3	-	TRBV4-2	CASSQAGPLVQGLPDTQYF	TGTGCCAGCAGCCAAGCCGGCCCCCTAGTCCAGGGTTTGCCAGATACGCAGTATTTT
-	TRBJ2-5	-	TRBV5-1	CASSTGETQYF	TGCGCCAGCAGCACCGGAGAGACCCAGTACTTC
-	TRBJ2-3	TRBD2	TRBV29-1	CSVVGLHSTDTQYF	TGCAGCGTTGTGGGACTACACAGCACAGATACGCAGTATTTT
-	TRBJ2-1	TRBD1	TRBV7-8	CASSPAGQGAVNEQFF	TGTGCCAGCAGTCCGGCGGGGCAGGGGGCAGTCAATGAGCAGTTCTTC